This is a list of T cell receptor beta chains from one sample in a study of glioma-infiltrating T cells. TCRdb independently ran MiXCR on the multiplex PCR reads; one entry per CDR3 protein. The sample contains 6,000 or so distinct CDR3 sequences, under 30% of which appear only once. Sequences were obtained from glioma tissue, nonneoplastic brain tissue, or PBMCs (not recorded which). These receptors all come from a human donor with low-grade glioma or glioblastoma, undergoing nonglioma brain surgery, or in good health (not recorded which). Each CDR3 is given with its conserved first and last residue. The D gene is left open where the match is weak. The size of a clone is reported for some rows only, either as once, few or many, or as a class for expanded clones.

>-|-|TRBV27|TRBJ1-2
CASSLSKGPSYGYTF
TGTGCCAGCAGTTTGTCGAAAGGCCCTTCTTATGGCTACACCTTT
>-|many|TRBV29-1|TRBJ2-1
CSVLLGNREFF
TGCAGCGTCCTACTCGGAAATAGGGAGTTCTTC
>TRBD2|many|TRBV12-3/TRBV12-4|TRBJ2-7
CASSLGSGSSYEQYF
TGTGCCAGCAGCTTGGGGAGCGGGAGTTCCTACGAGCAGTACTTC
>-|medium-sized|TRBV6-2/TRBV6-3|TRBJ2-7
CASSYTDTYEQYF
TGTGCCAGCAGTTATACGGATACCTACGAGCAGTACTTC
>TRBD2|medium-sized|TRBV28|TRBJ2-1
CASSSSASGSSDEQFF
TGTGCCAGCAGTTCCTCGGCTAGCGGGAGTAGCGATGAGCAGTTCTTC
>-|medium-sized|TRBV18|TRBJ1-5
CASSPGTDQPQHF
TGTGCCAGCTCACCGGGTACGGATCAGCCCCAGCATTTT
>-|many|TRBV7-9|TRBJ1-1
CASGPSYGNTEAFF
TGTGCCAGCGGGCCGTCCTACGGGAACACTGAAGCTTTCTTT
>-|large|TRBV20-1|TRBJ2-1
CSARDLKYNEQFF
TGCAGTGCTAGAGATCTGAAATACAATGAGCAGTTCTTC
>-|-|TRBV5-4|TRBJ2-5
CASSPGPIQETQYF
TGTGCCAGTAGCCCCGGACCAATACAAGAGACCCAGTACTTC
>TRBD2|many|TRBV11-2|TRBJ2-1
CASSPLSGRWVEQFF
TGTGCCAGCAGCCCCCTTAGCGGGAGATGGGTTGAGCAGTTCTTC
>-|medium-sized|TRBV19|TRBJ1-5
CASSIGLSNQPQHF
TGTGCCAGTAGTATTGGACTGAGCAATCAGCCCCAGCATTTT
>-|medium-sized|TRBV4-3|TRBJ1-6
CASSQGHGVASPLHF
TGCGCCAGCAGCCAAGGACATGGCGTAGCTTCACCCCTCCACTTT
>TRBD2|many|TRBV18|TRBJ2-7
CASSPSSGTTYEQYF
TGTGCCAGCTCACCCTCTAGCGGTACTACCTACGAGCAGTACTTC
>-|medium-sized|TRBV7-2|TRBJ1-2
CASSKSAGDRGYTF
TGTGCCAGCAGCAAATCCGCAGGGGATCGTGGCTACACCTTC
>TRBD2|many|TRBV19|TRBJ2-1
CASSALAGLYNEQFF
TGTGCCAGTAGTGCCCTAGCGGGACTCTACAATGAGCAGTTCTTC
>TRBD1|many|TRBV5-1|TRBJ1-1
CASSLGTGGTEAFF
TGCGCCAGCAGCTTGGGGACAGGAGGCACTGAAGCTTTCTTT
>-|medium-sized|TRBV20-1|TRBJ2-7
CSASYEQYF
TGCAGTGCTTCCTACGAGCAGTACTTC
>-|medium-sized|TRBV7-2|TRBJ2-3
CASSRPRGSTDTQYF
TGTGCCAGCAGCCGGCCAAGGGGCAGCACAGATACGCAGTATTTT
>-|large|TRBV6-1|TRBJ1-1
CASSRDRNTEAFF
TGTGCCAGCAGCCGCGACAGGAACACTGAAGCTTTCTTT
>TRBD2|-|TRBV20-1|TRBJ2-7
CSSGLAGGVVVMYEQYF
TGCAGTTCCGGACTAGCGGGAGGCGTGGTTGTGATGTACGAGCAGTACTTC
>TRBD1|-|TRBV5-4|TRBJ2-7
CASSQGQGFREQYF
TGTGCCAGCAGCCAGGGACAGGGGTTTAGAGAGCAGTACTTC
>-|large|TRBV6-1|TRBJ2-5
CASSESQTQYF
TGTGCCAGCAGTGAGTCGCAGACCCAGTACTTC
>TRBD1|-|TRBV7-2|TRBJ2-5
CVSSSILPGQGGETQYF
TGTGTTAGCAGCTCGATACTACCGGGACAGGGAGGGGAGACTCAGTACTTC
>-|large|TRBV27|TRBJ1-6
CASSSRDYSPLHF
TGTGCCAGCAGTTCAAGGGATTATTCACCCCTCCACTTT
>-|many|TRBV7-2|TRBJ2-2
CASSQYSANTGELFF
TGTGCCAGCAGTCAGTACTCAGCGAACACCGGGGAGCTGTTTTTT
>-|many|TRBV4-2|TRBJ1-3
CASSQTIGPGNTIYF
TGTGCCAGCAGCCAAACTATAGGCCCTGGAAACACCATATATTTT
>-|-|TRBV20-1|TRBJ2-1
CSARFWGADNEQYF
TGCAGTGCTAGATTTTGGGGGGCCGACAATGAGCAGTACTTT
>-|many|TRBV19|TRBJ1-5
CATDGTRDNQPQHF
TGTGCCACCGACGGAACCCGCGACAATCAGCCCCAGCATTTT
>-|medium-sized|TRBV6-6|TRBJ1-2
CASSYSIGTKMGYTF
TGTGCCAGCAGTTACTCGATCGGGACGAAGATGGGCTACACCTTC
>TRBD2|many|TRBV12-3/TRBV12-4|TRBJ2-1
CASSLGLAGADEQFF
TGTGCCAGCAGCCTTGGACTAGCGGGAGCGGATGAGCAGTTCTTC
>-|medium-sized|TRBV15|TRBJ1-1
CATSRDRDVGAFF
TGTGCCACCAGCAGAGATCGTGATGTCGGAGCTTTCTTT
>-|medium-sized|TRBV2|TRBJ1-2
CASSRTGGIADYGYTF
TGTGCCAGCAGCCGAACGGGCGGAATAGCTGACTATGGCTACACCTTC
>-|large|TRBV28|TRBJ1-5
CASRNRVGNQPQHF
TGTGCCAGCAGGAACCGGGTAGGCAATCAGCCCCAGCATTTT
>-|few|TRBV7-9|TRBJ1-2
CASRKSVGTRYPYGYTF
TGTGCCAGCAGGAAATCAGTCGGGACACGATACCCCTATGGCTACACCTTC
>TRBD2|medium-sized|TRBV3-1|TRBJ2-5
CASSPLAGGSETQYF
TGTGCCAGCAGTCCATTAGCGGGAGGTTCGGAGACCCAGTACTTC
>-|many|TRBV30|TRBJ1-1
CAWGQQVNTEAFF
TGTGCCTGGGGACAGCAAGTGAACACTGAAGCTTTCTTT
>-|few|TRBV27|TRBJ1-6
CASALSGYNSPLHF
TGTGCCAGCGCACTTTCGGGGTATAATTCACCCCTCCACTTT
>-|many|TRBV29-1|TRBJ1-4
CSVQWNEKLFF
TGCAGCGTCCAGTGGAATGAAAAACTGTTTTTT
>-|medium-sized|TRBV28|TRBJ2-6
CASRYSGANVLTF
TGTGCCAGCAGATATTCTGGGGCCAACGTCCTGACTTTC
>TRBD1|once|TRBV28|TRBJ1-5
CARSNPLQGSPPQHF
TGTGCCCGCAGTAATCCCTTACAGGGGTCTCCGCCCCAGCATTTT